This TCR beta chain was found in a study of blood T cell repertoires in COVID-19. TCRdb's table, derived via immunoSEQ multiplex PCR, lists solely in-frame clones and lacks some. The table records approximately 210,000 clones, approximately 90% of them present only once. V was pared by 5 bases and J by 0 bases, with 13 bases between. This CDR3 is 15 amino acids long. Germline V lookup: CDR1 SNHLY, CDR2 FYNNEI. The receptor was isolated from a man aged 50 to 59 with COVID-19, enrolled during active disease. The rearrangement joins TRBV2 to TRBJ1-1; maybe TRBD1 (6 bases). What was sequenced was peripheral blood. This CDR3 reads CASSLSGALNTEAFF. Here the CDR3 DNA reads TGTGCCAGCAGTCTATCAGGGGCCTTGAACACTGAAGCTTTCTTT.